The 26 T cell receptor beta chains below were found in one sample sequenced in a study of cytomegalovirus exposure and HLA in healthy donors. In the PCR, 60 Vbeta and 13 Jbeta primers were used. TCRdb's table, derived via immunoSEQ multiplex PCR, lists solely in-frame clones and lacks some. The data show hundreds of thousands of clones, roughly 90% seen once. The specimen sequenced was PBMCs. The source of these receptors is a young woman in good health and CMV-seronegative.

Concerning this clone itself: Other DNA variants within this sample encode the same CDR3. The chain couples TRBV5-1 to TRBJ1-1, with 9 bases fitting TRBD1. Unmatched junction bases numbered 6, after V lost 4 bases and J lost 2 bases. The germline CDR1 and CDR2 sequences are SGHRS and YFSETQ. The CDR3 contains 15 residues. The CDR3 spells CASSLQGQGNTEAFF. The CDR3, as DNA: TGCGCCAGCAGCCTACAGGGACAGGGAAACACTGAAGCTTTCTTT. Based on the CDR3 plus reference TRBV5-1 and TRBJ1-1, the full variable domain is KAGVTQTPRYLIKTRGQQVTLSCSPISGHRSVSWYQQTPGQGLQFLFEYFSETQRNKGNFPGRFSGRQFSNSRSEMNVSTLELGDSALYLCASSLQGQGNTEAFFGQGTRLTVV.

The V and J genes are TRBV10-3 and TRBJ2-5; 8 positions match TRBD1. Germline V lookup: CDR1 ENHRY, CDR2 SYGVKD. J gave up 3 bases and V 5 bases, and 5 bases lay outside the gene matches. The CDR3 has 14 amino acids. CDR3 region: CAISRLQGEETQYF. The CDR3 nucleotides are TGTGCCATCAGTCGTCTACAGGGGGAAGAGACCCAGTACTTC.

Note on this clone: The sample has other DNA sequences that encode this CDR3 too. The chain joins TRBV27 to TRBJ2-7, with a tentative D call TRBD2 (6 bases). The V gene lost 2 bases and the J gene lost 6 bases, with 11 bases spanning the gap. The CDR3 runs to 13 residues. Germline lookup yields CDR1 MNHEY and CDR2 SMNVEV (reference sequence). This chain's CDR3 is CASSLGLGGEQYF. The CDR3 DNA sequence: TGTGCCAGCAGTTTAGGTTTGGGGGGCGAGCAGTACTTC.

The chain employs TRBV6-4 and TRBJ2-6; TRBD2 matches 11 bases. Trimming took 5 bases from V and 0 from J; bases not matched to a gene: 6. CDR3 length: 18 residues. Germline V gene sequence: CDR1 MRHNA, CDR2 SNTAGT. CDR3 sequence: CASSPLAGGSSGANVLTF. In nucleotides, the CDR3 is TGTGCCAGCAGTCCGCTAGCGGGGGGCTCCTCTGGGGCCAACGTCCTGACTTTC.

The chain links TRBV6-1 to TRBJ2-1; D is possibly TRBD1 (6 bases). Between the trimmed V and J ends, which lost 2 bases and 2 bases, there was a span of 10 bases. The CDR3 is 15 amino acids. CDR1 and CDR2 from the germline V gene are MNHNS and SASEGT. The DNA for the CDR3 is TGTGCCAGCAGTGAATTGGGGGCGCCCTACAATGAGCAGTTCTTC. It yields the protein CASSELGAPYNEQFF.

In DNA form, the CDR3 reads TGTGCCAGCTCCCCCAGGGGAACATTATACGAGCAGTACTTC. Encoded protein: CASSPRGTLYEQYF. The J gene is TRBJ2-7, the V gene TRBV18; possibly TRBD1 for D (6 bases). From germline, CDR1 is KGHSH and CDR2 LQKENI. The CDR3 covers 14 residues. V lost 6 bases, J lost 4 bases, and 16 bases lay in between.

The chain joins TRBV6-6 to TRBJ1-1; unclear D gene. Looked up from germline, CDR1 is MNHNY and CDR2 is SVGAGI (reference sequence). CDR3 length: 13 residues. V shed 5 bases and J shed 4 bases, with 11 bases lying between them. The CDR3 loop is CASSTPSSTEAFF. CDR3 bases: TGTGCCAGCAGTACGCCCTCGAGCACTGAAGCTTTCTTT.

Worth noting for this clone: One end of the junction fails to match germline, which may point to a read error. The rearrangement uses TRBV5-1 and TRBJ1-1, with 11 bases that match TRBD1. This CDR3 contains 14 residues. The germline CDR1 and CDR2 sequences are SGHRS and YFSETQ. The CDR3 reads CASRLGTGGTEAFF. In nucleotides, the CDR3 is TGCGCCAGCAGGTTGGGGACAGGGGGCACTGAAGCTTTCTTT. Full variable domain (rest looked up from reference TRBV5-1 and TRBJ1-1): KAGVTQTPRYLIKTRGQQVTLSCSPISGHRSVSWYQQTPGQGLQFLFEYFSETQRNKGNFPGRFSGRQFSNSRSEMNVSTLELGDSALYLCASRLGTGGTEAFFGQGTRLTVV.

The chain has TRBV2 and TRBJ1-4; D perhaps matches TRBD1 (5 bases). Between the trimmed V and J ends, which lost 4 bases and 7 bases, there was a span of 16 bases. Germline-derived CDR1 and CDR2 are SNHLY and FYNNEI. This CDR3 region has 15 residues. DNA for the CDR3: TGTGCCAGCAGTGCCTGGGGGGAGACAGTTGAAAAACTGTTTTTT. Residues: CASSAWGETVEKLFF.

The DNA of the CDR3 is TGTGCCAGCAGTTTATCAGGCTATGGCTACACCTTC. This codes for CASSLSGYGYTF. V gene TRBV28 combines with J gene TRBJ1-2; the D is unclear. Trimming took 1 base from V and 4 from J, leaving 4 bases between them. Germline V lookup: CDR1 MDHEN, CDR2 SYDVKM. The CDR3 runs to 12 residues.

This clone showed up many times. The chain has TRBV2 and TRBJ1-2, with no clear D. V lost 3 bases to trimming and J lost 3 bases, with 17 bases between them. Germline-derived CDR1 and CDR2 are SNHLY and FYNNEI. The CDR3 sequence is 16 residues long. In DNA, the CDR3 is TGTGCCAGCAGTGACGAGGATATTGTGGCGGACTATGGCTACACCTTC. Protein sequence: CASSDEDIVADYGYTF.

CDR3 nucleotide sequence: TGTGCCAGCAGGAGGGACACTGCAAGCACCGGGGAGCTGTTTTTT. Amino acids: CASRRDTASTGELFF. This chain uses TRBV2 with TRBJ2-2, with D possibly TRBD1 on 6 matching bases. The CDR3 totals 15 residues. Trimming cost V 6 bases and J 4 bases, with 15 bases left between them. Germline CDR1 is SNHLY and CDR2 is FYNNEI.

This chain connects TRBV18 to TRBJ2-7; the match to TRBD2 covers 11 bases. This CDR3 has 15 residues. In germline, CDR1 is KGHSH, CDR2 LQKENI. V dropped 5 bases and J dropped 5; count of bases not matched to a gene: 8. In DNA form, the CDR3 reads TGTGCCAGCTCAGCCCCCGGGACTAGCGGTGACGAGCAGTACTTC. It is translated as CASSAPGTSGDEQYF. Based on the CDR3 plus reference TRBV18 and TRBJ2-7, the full variable domain is NAGVMQNPRHLVRRRGQEARLRCSPMKGHSHVYWYRQLPEEGLKFMVYLQKENIIDESGMPKERFSAEFPKEGPSILRIQQVVRGDSAAYFCASSAPGTSGDEQYFGPGTRLTVT.

This rearrangement joins TRBV2 to TRBJ2-3, with TRBD1 matching over 8 bases. Per the germline V gene, CDR1 is SNHLY and CDR2 is FYNNEI. The CDR3 is made up of 14 amino acids. Germline trimming cut 7 bases from V and 6 bases from J; bases unmatched to any gene: 9. The CDR3 DNA reads as TGTGCCAGCATCCTCGGGACAGGTGGGGATACGCAGTATTTT. Its protein product is CASILGTGGDTQYF.

DNA for the CDR3: TGTGCCAGCAGCGTAGACCCTATGACAGGCGGGACTGAAGCTTTCTTT. Its protein product is CASSVDPMTGGTEAFF. This chain uses TRBV9 with TRBJ1-1; perhaps TRBD1 as D (6 bases). Per the germline V gene, CDR1 is SGDLS and CDR2 is YYNGEE. The CDR3 is 16 residues long. V dropped 0 bases and J dropped 5 bases, with 17 bases sitting between them. Drawing the rest from reference TRBV9 and TRBJ1-1, the complete variable domain is DSGVTQTPKHLITATGQRVTLRCSPRSGDLSVYWYQQSLDQGLQFLIQYYNGEERAKGNILERFSAQQFPDLHSELNLSSLELGDSALYFCASSVDPMTGGTEAFFGQGTRLTVV.

This clone was found a few times. The chain links TRBV10-3 to TRBJ2-3; 13 bases match TRBD2. Germline CDR1 is ENHRY and CDR2 is SYGVKD. V dropped 6 bases and J dropped 0; count of bases not matched to a gene: 3. The CDR3 contains 16 residues. CDR3 DNA sequence: TGTGCCATCAGGACACTAGCGGGGGGGAGCACAGATACGCAGTATTTT. It specifies CAIRTLAGGSTDTQYF.

The CDR3 protein is CASSQDRAGPSEAFF. For the CDR3, the DNA is TGTGCCAGCAGCCAAGATCGGGCGGGGCCGAGCGAAGCTTTCTTT. The chain has TRBV4-2 and TRBJ1-1; D possibly corresponds to TRBD1 (5 bases). The germline V gene has CDR1 LGHNA and CDR2 YNFKEQ. This CDR3 spans 15 amino acids. Deletions cut 0 bases from V and 8 bases from J, with 16 bases between.

The chain is built from TRBV9 and TRBJ2-3; 14 bases agree with TRBD2. Losses at the gene ends were 5 bases for V and 5 bases for J; bases not matched to a gene: 13. This CDR3 has 18 amino acids. Germline-derived CDR1 and CDR2 are SGDLS and YYNGEE. This chain's CDR3 is CASRLVEGTSGGGDTQYF. CDR3 bases: TGTGCCAGCAGACTCGTAGAGGGGACTAGCGGGGGAGGAGATACGCAGTATTTT.

This clone has a handful of counts. Other nucleotide sequences in the sample specify the same CDR3. The chain carries TRBV6-5 and TRBJ2-7; the match to TRBD1 covers 11 bases. The CDR3 is 15 residues long. V shed 4 bases, J shed 1 base, and the junction held 3 bases outside the gene matches. The germline gives CDR1 MNHEY, CDR2 SVGAGI. The CDR3 DNA reads TGTGCCAGCAGTTCCGGGACAGGGGGTTCCTACGAGCAGTACTTC. Translated, it gives CASSSGTGGSYEQYF.

The V and J genes are TRBV19 and TRBJ1-2; D gene ambiguous. The CDR3 is 16 amino acids. Trimming cost V 5 bases and J 2 bases, with 18 bases left between them. Germline V lookup: CDR1 LNHDA, CDR2 SQIVND (reference sequence). The CDR3 nucleotides are TGTGCCAGTAGTCCAACGGCCGGTCCGGGGAACTATGGCTACACCTTC. The encoded protein is CASSPTAGPGNYGYTF.

The chain couples TRBV5-1 to TRBJ2-2; D is unresolved. Germline-derived CDR1 and CDR2 are SGHRS and YFSETQ. The CDR3 is 15 amino acids. Trimming took 2 bases from V and 4 from J, leaving 12 bases between them. This chain's CDR3 is CASSFNAPGTGELFF. The CDR3 DNA sequence: TGCGCCAGCAGCTTTAACGCCCCGGGCACCGGGGAGCTGTTTTTT. Complete variable domain (other parts from reference TRBV5-1 and TRBJ2-2): KAGVTQTPRYLIKTRGQQVTLSCSPISGHRSVSWYQQTPGQGLQFLFEYFSETQRNKGNFPGRFSGRQFSNSRSEMNVSTLELGDSALYLCASSFNAPGTGELFFGEGSRLTVL.

The rearrangement uses TRBV9 and TRBJ1-1; no firm D call. Germline CDR1 is SGDLS and CDR2 is YYNGEE. CDR3 length equals 15 residues. V lost 4 bases and J 5 bases, leaving 18 bases between the germline ends. The CDR3 nucleotides read TGTGCCAGCAGCCCCCCGACCCTTGGGAGGACTGAAGCTTTCTTT. Translating it yields CASSPPTLGRTEAFF.

As to this clone: This sample also contains other DNA sequences that code for the same CDR3. The chain couples TRBV6-1 to TRBJ2-1, with 13 bases aligning to TRBD2. Per the germline V gene, CDR1 is MNHNS and CDR2 is SASEGT. The CDR3 runs 15 residues. The V and J ends lost 2 bases and 9 bases, in that order; junction bases with no gene match: 4. CDR3 bases: TGTGCCAGCAGTGAAACTAGCGGGGGGGCCGGTGAGCAGTTCTTC. Translating it yields CASSETSGGAGEQFF.

The chain joins TRBV2 to TRBJ2-5; 7 bases match TRBD2. Germline trimming cut 1 base from V and 7 bases from J; bases unmatched to any gene: 3. This CDR3 comprises 13 residues. Germline V gene lookup returns CDR1 SNHLY and CDR2 FYNNEI. The CDR3 reads CASSEGPGGTQYF. In DNA form, the CDR3 reads TGTGCCAGCAGTGAAGGGCCGGGGGGGACCCAGTACTTC.

V gene TRBV7-2 combines with J gene TRBJ1-5; TRBD1 is a possible D gene (6 bases). The CDR3 consists of 16 residues. CDR1 and CDR2 (germline): SGHTA, FQGNSA. V was trimmed by 3 bases and J by 2 bases, leaving 14 bases between them. The CDR3 loop is CASSLKGGGGNQPQHF. The CDR3 DNA reads as TGTGCCAGCAGCTTGAAAGGGGGAGGGGGCAATCAGCCCCAGCATTTT.

In DNA, the CDR3 is TGTGCCAGCAGCTACGGACAGGGCGTTTACACTGAAGCTTTCTTT. Translated: CASSYGQGVYTEAFF. The V and J genes are TRBV5-4 and TRBJ1-1; 8 bases are a match to TRBD1. There are 15 residues in the CDR3. V lost 3 bases and J lost 3; bases outside the gene matches: 7. Germline CDR1 and CDR2: SGHNT and YYREEE (reference sequence).